Sequencing of this T cell receptor (beta chain) was carried out in a study of blood T cells in healthy people across ages. Findings and caveats of the study: Roughly linear age-related decline in beta diversity appeared, significant by age 40.

This clonotype was picked up many times. Its specificity is not known. The CDR3 runs 13 residues. V lost 8 bases to trimming and J lost 5 bases; unmatched junction nucleotides: 6. Germline lookup yields CDR1 KGHSH and CDR2 LQKENI. A second PCR of about 6 to 11 cycles used a sample-barcoded 5' primer and a J-beta primer mix. With 12 random nucleotides, a template-switch adaptor tagged each individual cDNA molecule. TCRdb re-analysed the 5' RACE reads in MiXCR, keeping a single row per CDR3 protein. The sample comprises a few hundred thousand distinct CDR3 sequences, 27% of which are singletons, and around a sixth rests with the top ten.

Sequenced input: blood. The chain links TRBV18 to TRBJ1-1; 9 bases line up with TRBD1. The clonotype was recovered from a woman in her 70s in good health. CDR3 sequence: CASSQDRGTEAFF. DNA of the CDR3: TGTGCCAGCAGCCAGGACAGGGGAACTGAAGCTTTCTTT.